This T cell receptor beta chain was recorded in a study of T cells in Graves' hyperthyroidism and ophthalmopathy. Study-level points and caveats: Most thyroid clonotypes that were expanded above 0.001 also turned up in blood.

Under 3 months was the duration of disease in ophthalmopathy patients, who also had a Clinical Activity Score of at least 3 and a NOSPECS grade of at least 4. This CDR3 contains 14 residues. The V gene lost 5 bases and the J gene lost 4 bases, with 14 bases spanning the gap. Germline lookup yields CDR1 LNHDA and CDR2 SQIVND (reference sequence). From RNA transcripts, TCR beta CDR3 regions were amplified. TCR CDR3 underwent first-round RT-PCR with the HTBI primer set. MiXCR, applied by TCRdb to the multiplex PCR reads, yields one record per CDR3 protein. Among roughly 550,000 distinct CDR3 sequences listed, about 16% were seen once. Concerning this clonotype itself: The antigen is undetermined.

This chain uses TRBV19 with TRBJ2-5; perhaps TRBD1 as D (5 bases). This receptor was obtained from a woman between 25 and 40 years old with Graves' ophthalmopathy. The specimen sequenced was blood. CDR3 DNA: TGTGCCAGTAGTGGCAGGGTTAAAGGAGAGACCCAGTACTTC. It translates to CASSGRVKGETQYF.